This T cell receptor beta chain comes out of a study of shared clonotypes between healthy human individuals. Study-wide results and limits: Investigators collected only blood, and repertoires in tissues likely differ.

This clone was found many times. Its antigen remains unidentified. Genomic DNA of each subset was evenly split across several immunoSEQ plates. The data were produced by immunoSEQ multiplex PCR, yet TCRdb's version contains in-frame clones alone and is incomplete. Here the sample spans approximately 700,000 clones, around four fifths being singletons. The trim removed 0 bases at V and 1 base at J, leaving 2 bases unmatched. Per the germline V gene, CDR1 is SEHNR and CDR2 is FQNEAQ (reference sequence). CDR3 length: 16 amino acids. This rearrangement joins TRBV7-9 to TRBJ1-5, with 8 bases identical to TRBD1. Sequencing input: memory CD4+ T cells sorted from blood. Subset here: CD45RA-negative fraction. This clonotype was sampled from a woman under 40 in good health. The CDR3 is CASSLAQGASNQPQHF. The CDR3 DNA follows: TGTGCCAGCAGCTTAGCGCAGGGGGCGAGCAATCAGCCCCAGCATTTT.